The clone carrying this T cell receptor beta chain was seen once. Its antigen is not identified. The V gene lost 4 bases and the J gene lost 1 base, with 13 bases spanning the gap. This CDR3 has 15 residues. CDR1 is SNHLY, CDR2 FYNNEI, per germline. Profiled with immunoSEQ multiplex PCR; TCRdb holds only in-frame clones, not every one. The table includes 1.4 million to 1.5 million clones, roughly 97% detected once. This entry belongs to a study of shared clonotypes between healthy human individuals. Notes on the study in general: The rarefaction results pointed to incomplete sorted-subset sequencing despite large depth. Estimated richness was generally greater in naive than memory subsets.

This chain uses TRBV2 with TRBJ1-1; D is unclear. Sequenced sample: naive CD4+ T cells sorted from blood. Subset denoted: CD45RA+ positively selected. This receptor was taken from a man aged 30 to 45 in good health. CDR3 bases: TGTGCCAGCAGTGTATCTAAAACGAGGAACACTGAAGCTTTCTTT. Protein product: CASSVSKTRNTEAFF.